The clone carrying this T cell receptor (beta chain) was observed at least ten times. TCRdb re-analysed the 5' RACE reads in MiXCR, keeping a single row per CDR3 protein. The sample has under 550,000 distinct CDR3 sequences; 15% to 20% are singletons. This specimen belongs to a study of T-cell memory formation after mild COVID-19. The source is an adult woman who had mild COVID-19 (a few samples of this study predate the infection). Cell type and time point are not known. The sample was PBMCs or a T cell subset sorted from them (not recorded which).

The CDR3 nucleotides read TGTGCCAGCAGCACTAGCGGGAGCTCCTACAATGAGCAGTTCTTC. Amino acids: CASSTSGSSYNEQFF. The chain carries TRBV7-2 and TRBJ2-1, with 11 bases aligning to TRBD2. Trimming cost V 5 bases and J 0 bases; bases outside gene matches: 0. Germline CDR1 reads SGHTA; CDR2 reads FQGNSA. The CDR3 has 15 amino acids.